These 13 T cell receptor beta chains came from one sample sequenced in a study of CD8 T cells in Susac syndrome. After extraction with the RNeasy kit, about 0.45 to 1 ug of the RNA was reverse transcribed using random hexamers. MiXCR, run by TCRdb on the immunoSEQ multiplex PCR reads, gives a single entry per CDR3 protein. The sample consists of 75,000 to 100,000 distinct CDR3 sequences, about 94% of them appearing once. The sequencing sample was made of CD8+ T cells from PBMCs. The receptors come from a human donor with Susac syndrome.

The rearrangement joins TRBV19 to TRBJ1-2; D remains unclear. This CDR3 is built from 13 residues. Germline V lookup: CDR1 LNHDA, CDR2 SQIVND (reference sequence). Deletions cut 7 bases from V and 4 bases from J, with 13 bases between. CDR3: CASNPYLGYGYTF. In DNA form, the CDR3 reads TGTGCCAGTAACCCATACCTCGGCTATGGCTACACCTTC.

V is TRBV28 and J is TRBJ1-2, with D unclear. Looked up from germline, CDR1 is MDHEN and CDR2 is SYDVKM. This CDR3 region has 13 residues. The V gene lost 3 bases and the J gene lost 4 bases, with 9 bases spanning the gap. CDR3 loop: CASSFMATYGYTF. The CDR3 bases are TGTGCCAGCAGTTTCATGGCGACCTATGGCTACACCTTC.

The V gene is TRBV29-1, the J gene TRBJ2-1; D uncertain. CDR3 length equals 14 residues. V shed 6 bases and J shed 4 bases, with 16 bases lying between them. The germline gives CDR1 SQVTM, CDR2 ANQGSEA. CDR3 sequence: CSVNSVERYNEQFF. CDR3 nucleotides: TGCAGCGTGAACTCGGTGGAGAGGTACAATGAGCAGTTCTTC.

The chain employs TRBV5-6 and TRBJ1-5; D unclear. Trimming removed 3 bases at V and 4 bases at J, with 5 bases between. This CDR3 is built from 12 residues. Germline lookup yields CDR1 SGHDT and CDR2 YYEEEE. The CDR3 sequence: CASSCENQPQHF. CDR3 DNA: TGTGCCAGCAGCTGTGAGAATCAGCCCCAGCATTTT. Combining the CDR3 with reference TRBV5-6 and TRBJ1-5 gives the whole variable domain DAGVTQSPTHLIKTRGQQVTLRCSPKSGHDTVSWYQQALGQGPQFIFQYYEEEERQRGNFPDRFSGHQFPNYSSELNVNALLLGDSALYLCASSCENQPQHFGDGTRLSIL.

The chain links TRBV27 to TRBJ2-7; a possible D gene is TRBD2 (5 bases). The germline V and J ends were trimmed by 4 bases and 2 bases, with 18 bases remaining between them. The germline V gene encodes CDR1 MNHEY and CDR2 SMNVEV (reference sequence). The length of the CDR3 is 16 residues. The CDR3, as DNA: TGTGCCAGCAGTTACTCCAGCGGTCCGATACCCTACGAGCAGTACTTC. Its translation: CASSYSSGPIPYEQYF.

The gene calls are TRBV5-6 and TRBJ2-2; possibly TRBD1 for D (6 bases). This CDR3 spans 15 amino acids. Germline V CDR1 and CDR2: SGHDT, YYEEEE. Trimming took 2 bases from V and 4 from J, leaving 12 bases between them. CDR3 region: CASSFIRGGTGELFF. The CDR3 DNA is TGTGCCAGCAGCTTCATACGAGGGGGCACCGGGGAGCTGTTTTTT.

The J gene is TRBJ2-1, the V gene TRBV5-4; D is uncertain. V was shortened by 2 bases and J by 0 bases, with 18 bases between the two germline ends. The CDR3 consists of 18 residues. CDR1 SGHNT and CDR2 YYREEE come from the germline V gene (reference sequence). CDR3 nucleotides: TGTGCCAGCAGCTTCCGGAGAAGTCTCACGAGCTCCTACAATGAGCAGTTCTTC. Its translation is CASSFRRSLTSSYNEQFF. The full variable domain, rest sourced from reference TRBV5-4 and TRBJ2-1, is ETGVTQSPTHLIKTRGQQVTLRCSSQSGHNTVSWYQQALGQGPQFIFQYYREEENGRGNFPPRFSGLQFPNYSSELNVNALELDDSALYLCASSFRRSLTSSYNEQFFGPGTRLTVL.

CDR3 DNA sequence: TGTGCCAGCAGTTCTAACGGGAGTATCTACGAGCAGTACTTC. This translates into CASSSNGSIYEQYF. The rearrangement links TRBV27 to TRBJ2-7; possible D gene TRBD2, 6 bases. This CDR3 comprises 14 residues. V lost 4 bases, J lost 3 bases, and 13 bases lay in between. CDR1 and CDR2 (germline): MNHEY, SMNVEV (reference sequence).

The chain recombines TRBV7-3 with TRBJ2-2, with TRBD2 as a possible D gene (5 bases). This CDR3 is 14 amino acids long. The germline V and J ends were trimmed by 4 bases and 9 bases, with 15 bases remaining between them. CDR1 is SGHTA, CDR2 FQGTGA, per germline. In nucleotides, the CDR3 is TGTGCCAGCAGCTCCCGCGACGGGGAAAGGGAGCTGTTTTTT. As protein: CASSSRDGERELFF.

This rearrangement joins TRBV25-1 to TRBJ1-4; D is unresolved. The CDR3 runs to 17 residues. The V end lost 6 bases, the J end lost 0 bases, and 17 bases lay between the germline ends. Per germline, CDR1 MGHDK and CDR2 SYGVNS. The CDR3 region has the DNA TGTGCCAGCAGCCCGGTTCAGACTCTTGCAACTAATGAAAAACTGTTTTTT. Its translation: CASSPVQTLATNEKLFF. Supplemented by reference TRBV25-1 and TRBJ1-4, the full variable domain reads EADIYQTPRYLVIGTGKKITLECSQTMGHDKMYWYQQDPGMELHLIHYSYGVNSTEKGDLSSESTVSRIRTEHFPLTLESARPSHTSQYLCASSPVQTLATNEKLFFGSGTQLSVL.

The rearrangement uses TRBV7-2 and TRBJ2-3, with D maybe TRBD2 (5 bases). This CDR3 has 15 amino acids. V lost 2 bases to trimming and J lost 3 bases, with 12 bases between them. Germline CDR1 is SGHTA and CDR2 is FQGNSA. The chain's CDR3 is CASSLTPRETDTQYF. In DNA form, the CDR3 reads TGTGCCAGCAGCTTAACTCCACGGGAAACAGATACGCAGTATTTT. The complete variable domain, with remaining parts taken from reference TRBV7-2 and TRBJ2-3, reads GAGVSQSPSNKVTEKGKDVELRCDPISGHTALYWYRQSLGQGLEFLIYFQGNSAPDKSGLPSDRFSAERTGGSVSTLTIQRTQQEDSAVYLCASSLTPRETDTQYFGPGTRLTVL.

The DNA for the CDR3 is TGTGCCAGTTCCCGGGAGGAATCATACAATGAGCAGTTCTTC. Protein: CASSREESYNEQFF. V is TRBV6-2 or TRBV6-3 and J is TRBJ2-1; 7 bases agree with TRBD2. J gave up 4 bases and V 9 bases, and 9 bases lay outside the gene matches. The CDR3 covers 14 residues. Germline V gene sequence: CDR1 MNHEY, CDR2 SVGEGT.

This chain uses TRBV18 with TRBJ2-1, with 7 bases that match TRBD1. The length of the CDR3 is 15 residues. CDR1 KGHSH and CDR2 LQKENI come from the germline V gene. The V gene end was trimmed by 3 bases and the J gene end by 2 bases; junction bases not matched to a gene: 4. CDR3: CASSPRDSPYNEQFF. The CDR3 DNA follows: TGTGCCAGCTCACCCCGGGACAGCCCCTACAATGAGCAGTTCTTC.